This TCR beta chain was profiled in a study of low-dose radiotherapy and immunotherapy resistance in tumors. Study-level information: Each fraction given to Cohort 2 every two weeks delivered 1 Gy, and the total reached 13 Gy over 26 weeks. Intravenously given cyclophosphamide 200 mg/m2 followed a two-week schedule that placed each dose one day before radiation and immunotherapy.

Both TCRalpha and TCRbeta chains were reverse transcribed with V-gene-specific primers. PCR amplification of the TCRs was performed with Phusion for 20 PCR cycles, and it relied on a constant-region primer together with a V-primer adapter. MiXCR, applied by TCRdb to the reads, yields one record per CDR3 protein. The sample yields tens of thousands of distinct CDR3 sequences, roughly 17% seen once. Time point meaning: after trial treatment. Noted treatment: LDRT plus nivolumab, ipilimumab, low-dose cyclophosphamide and aspirin (RACIN trial). As a condition of eligibility, patients had advanced solid tumors lacking tumor-infiltrating lymphocytes. The clonotype comes from a male donor with prostate cancer. The sequencing here drew on PBMCs, taken after low-dose radiotherapy plus immunotherapy.

The CDR3: CASSVVSGGYNEQFF. Written as DNA, the CDR3 is TGTGCCAGCAGCGTAGTTAGCGGGGGGTACAATGAGCAGTTCTTC. This chain uses TRBV9 with TRBJ2-1; 10 bases are shared with TRBD2. This CDR3 spans 15 amino acids. J gave up 4 bases and V 0 bases, and 1 base lay outside the gene matches. From germline, CDR1 is SGDLS and CDR2 YYNGEE.